A selection of T cell receptor beta chains follows, all from one sample in a study of breast tumors, draining lymph nodes, adjacent tissues. One entry per CDR3 protein results from TCRdb running MiXCR on the multiplex PCR reads. The repertoire holds 200,000 or so distinct CDR3 sequences, around 33% seen once, with 4.3% in the top ten. The source material was axillary lymph node tissue. These receptors all come from a female donor with breast cancer. Some clones in this sample may be carry-over from other donors' samples. CDR3s include the opening cysteine and the closing phenylalanine or tryptophan. D genes are given only for firm matches. Size tells how often a clone was seen (once, few, many) or the class of an expanded clone, and some rows leave it out.

-	-	TRBV7-2	TRBJ2-3	TGTGCCAGCTCACCAACGGGGGCCCTTCTTGGGGGCACAGATACGCAGTATTTT	CASSPTGALLGGTDTQYF
TRBD1	many	TRBV20-1	TRBJ1-5	TGCAGTGCTAGACAAGAAGGGGGCCGTTTAAATCAGCCCCAGCATTTT	CSARQEGGRLNQPQHF
-	many	TRBV4-2	TRBJ2-5	TGTGCCAGCAGCCAAGAAGTATCCGAAGAGACCCAGTACTTC	CASSQEVSEETQYF
-	many	TRBV11-3	TRBJ2-5	TGTGCCAGCAGCTTAGATGGAAATTTGGAGACCCAGTACTTC	CASSLDGNLETQYF
-	-	TRBV20-1	TRBJ1-5	TGCAGTGCTAGAGACTACGGGGGCTTCGCGCAGCCCCAGCATTTT	CSARDYGGFAQPQHF
-	-	TRBV6-5	TRBJ2-7	TGTGCCAGCAGTTACTCGATGACGGGGGCCTACGAGCAGTACTTC	CASSYSMTGAYEQYF
TRBD2	many	TRBV7-3	TRBJ2-1	TGTGCCAGCAGCTTGGGAGCGGCGGGAGGGCAGGATGAGCAGTTCTTC	CASSLGAAGGQDEQFF
TRBD1	many	TRBV2	TRBJ1-2	TGTGCCAGCAAAACAGGGGGCGCGGGCTATGGCTACACCTTC	CASKTGGAGYGYTF
TRBD2	-	TRBV20-1	TRBJ2-1	TGCAGTGCTCACGGACTAGCGGGGGGGGCCTCCTACAATGAGCAGTTCTTC	CSAHGLAGGASYNEQFF
-	-	TRBV20-1	TRBJ2-3	TGCAGTGCCCCCGTGGACCCCGAGAGTCAGGCACTTAGCACAGATACGCAGTATTTT	CSAPVDPESQALSTDTQYF
-	many	TRBV10-3	TRBJ2-5	TGTGCCACCAAGTTAGGACAGATCCAAGAGACCCAGTACTTC	CATKLGQIQETQYF
-	many	TRBV25-1	TRBJ1-4	TGTGCCAGCAGTGTCGAGACTAATGAAAAACTGTTTTTT	CASSVETNEKLFF
TRBD1	many	TRBV18	TRBJ2-7	TGTGCCAGCCAGTCCGGGACAGAGGGCTACGAGCAGTACTTC	CASQSGTEGYEQYF
-	-	TRBV5-1	TRBJ2-7	TGCGCCAGCAGCTTTGACGCCGGGACCGGGTCTTTAGAGCAGTACTTC	CASSFDAGTGSLEQYF
TRBD2	-	TRBV7-3	TRBJ2-5	TGTGCCAGCAGCAAGTCTAGCGGGGAGACCCAGTACTTC	CASSKSSGETQYF
TRBD1	many	TRBV20-1	TRBJ2-7	TGCAGTGTCCTAATTCCGACAGGGGTCGAGCAGTACTTC	CSVLIPTGVEQYF
-	many	TRBV15	TRBJ2-5	TGTGCCACCAGCAGAGATCGCGGGGACTCCCAAGAGACCCAGTACTTC	CATSRDRGDSQETQYF
TRBD2	many	TRBV5-1	TRBJ2-3	TGCGCCAGCAGCCCGGATAGCGGGAGCACAGATACGCAGTATTTT	CASSPDSGSTDTQYF
-	many	TRBV12-3/TRBV12-4	TRBJ1-5	TGTGCCAGCAGCTTGGGGGGCAGGGGCAATCAGCCCCAGCATTTT	CASSLGGRGNQPQHF
-	few	TRBV6-5	TRBJ1-4	TGTGCCAGCAGCCAGACTTCTCCTTGGTCAGCTAATGAAAAACTGTTTTTT	CASSQTSPWSANEKLFF
-	many	TRBV4-2	TRBJ2-7	TGTGCCAACAGCCTCCCCGGGGCAGGGGTCCCCTACGAGCAGTACTTC	CANSLPGAGVPYEQYF
TRBD2	many	TRBV4-1	TRBJ2-1	TGCGCCAGCAGCCAAGGAAGCGGGGGGGCCAATGAGCAGTTCTTC	CASSQGSGGANEQFF
-	-	TRBV20-1	TRBJ1-6	TGCAGTGCTAGGGATGGAGGCACCCTCTCCTATAATTCACTCCTCCACTTT	CSARDGGTLSYNSLLHF
-	many	TRBV12-3/TRBV12-4	TRBJ1-2	TGTGCCAGCAGTTTACCAGGGGCACTCGGCTATGGCTACACCTTC	CASSLPGALGYGYTF
-	many	TRBV4-1	TRBJ2-7	TGCGCCAGCAGCCCCCCGGACACGTACGAGCAGTACTTC	CASSPPDTYEQYF
-	many	TRBV12-3/TRBV12-4	TRBJ2-7	TGTGCCAGCAGCTCCCCTGGAGGACGGCGGACCTACGAGCAGTACTTC	CASSSPGGRRTYEQYF
TRBD1	many	TRBV5-1	TRBJ2-5	TGCGCCAGCAGCCAAGGGACAGCGTTCCAAGAGACCCAGTACTTC	CASSQGTAFQETQYF
TRBD1	-	TRBV2	TRBJ2-3	TGTGCCAGCAGTGTTGGGACAGGCGATACGCAGTATTTT	CASSVGTGDTQYF
TRBD1	many	TRBV6-6	TRBJ2-5	TGTGCCAGCAGTTACTCACAGGGGACCGAGACCCAGTACTTC	CASSYSQGTETQYF
TRBD2	-	TRBV2	TRBJ2-7	TGTGCCAGCAGGGCGGGACTAGCGGGGGGCTCCTACGAGCAGTACTTC	CASRAGLAGGSYEQYF
TRBD2	-	TRBV11-3	TRBJ2-7	TGTGCCAGCAGCTTGCCCGCGGGGGGCAGTTACGAGCAGTACTTC	CASSLPAGGSYEQYF